The 24 T cell receptor beta chains reported below all come from one sample, sequenced in a study of CD4 T cells in relation to SARS-CoV-2 and coronaviruses. The unexposed donors gave CD4+ T cells in about 2010-2019, prior to COVID-19. The cells were cultured for around ten days before CD4+ T cells were isolated. Their antigens remain unidentified. TCRdb's table, derived via immunoSEQ multiplex PCR, lists solely in-frame clones and lacks some. The repertoire holds over 25,000 clones, with 60% to 85% as singletons. The material sequenced was CD4+ T cells from PBMCs, cultured in vitro. The receptors come from a human donor in good health.

CDR3 amino acids: CASRPPGTNQPQHF. CDR3 coding DNA: TGTGCCAGCAGGCCTCCGGGAACTAATCAGCCCCAGCATTTT. V and J are TRBV6-5 and TRBJ1-5; D gene uncertain. The germline V and J ends were trimmed by 6 bases and 4 bases, with 13 bases remaining between them. Germline CDR1 is MNHEY and CDR2 is SVGAGI. The CDR3 length is 14 residues.

The rearrangement links TRBV7-2 to TRBJ2-1; 7 positions match TRBD1. This CDR3 has 15 residues. The V segment lost 5 bases and the J segment 7 bases; nucleotides outside the gene matches: 11. Germline CDR1 reads SGHTA; CDR2 reads FQGNSA. As DNA, the CDR3 is TGTGCCAGCAGCATATGGACAGGTCTACAAAATGAGCAGTTCTTC. This gives the protein CASSIWTGLQNEQFF.

The chain employs TRBV19 and TRBJ1-3, with D unresolved. V was clipped by 3 bases and J by 0 bases, with 9 bases between them. The CDR3 is 15 amino acids. Looked up from germline, CDR1 is LNHDA and CDR2 is SQIVND (reference sequence). The CDR3 spells CASSISGYSGNTIYF. CDR3 nucleotides: TGTGCCAGTAGTATCTCCGGTTACTCTGGAAACACCATATATTTT.

The CDR3 sequence is CATGTGARSYYEQYF. CDR3 in DNA: TGCGCCACCGGTACCGGGGCAAGGTCCTACTACGAGCAGTACTTC. The gene calls are TRBV10-2 and TRBJ2-7; D could derive from TRBD1 or TRBD2 (5 bases each). The CDR3 consists of 15 residues. Trimming removed 10 bases from V and 3 bases from J, with 22 bases in between. CDR1 is WSHSY, CDR2 SAAADI, per germline.

The CDR3 DNA sequence: TGTGCCAGCAGCTTCGGAAGGCACAATGAGCAGTTCTTC. Encoded protein: CASSFGRHNEQFF. The rearrangement joins TRBV5-8 to TRBJ2-1; D is unresolved. The germline V gene has CDR1 SGHTS and CDR2 YDEGEE. Trimming shortened V by 2 bases and J by 5 bases, and 8 bases separated the two germline ends. This CDR3 spans 13 amino acids.

The V and J genes are TRBV29-1 and TRBJ1-2, with a possible D match to TRBD1 (5 bases). V lost 3 bases to trimming and J lost 2 bases, with 13 bases between them. Germline CDR1 SQVTM, CDR2 ANQGSEA. CDR3 length equals 14 residues. The CDR3 spells CSVDRTPGNYGYTF. Here the CDR3 DNA reads TGCAGCGTTGATAGGACACCCGGAAACTATGGCTACACCTTC.

The CDR3 spells CASSLVGNTEAFF. CDR3 in DNA: TGTGCCAGCAGCTTAGTGGGGAACACTGAAGCTTTCTTT. The rearrangement links TRBV11-3 to TRBJ1-1, with no clear D. V shed 1 base and J shed 1 base, with 4 bases lying between them. Per germline, CDR1 SGHNT and CDR2 YENEEA. There are 13 residues in the CDR3.

The V gene is TRBV14, the J gene TRBJ2-1; D is unclear. CDR3 size: 13 residues. Germline loops: CDR1 SGHDN, CDR2 FVKESK. V was trimmed by 4 bases and J by 7 bases, leaving 11 bases between them. In DNA form, the CDR3 reads TGTGCCAGCAGCCCCTGGCCCTTGAATGAGCAGTTCTTC. Its translation is CASSPWPLNEQFF.

This clone was recorded only once. The chain has TRBV30 and TRBJ2-3; D is ambiguous. Per the germline V gene, CDR1 is GTSNPN and CDR2 is SVGIG (reference sequence). V lost 2 bases and J 0 bases, leaving 6 bases between the germline ends. This CDR3 spans 13 amino acids. The CDR3 reads CAWSQFSTDTQYF. Here the CDR3 DNA reads TGTGCCTGGAGTCAGTTCAGCACAGATACGCAGTATTTT. Combining the CDR3 with reference TRBV30 and TRBJ2-3 gives the whole variable domain SQTIHQWPATLVQPVGSPLSLECTVEGTSNPNLYWYRQAAGRGLQLLFYSVGIGQISSEVPQNLSASRPQDRQFILSSKKLLLSDSGFYLCAWSQFSTDTQYFGPGTRLTVL.

The chain recombines TRBV4-1 with TRBJ2-3; D is undetermined. V shed 2 bases and J shed 3 bases, with 18 bases lying between them. This CDR3 has 17 residues. Germline V gene data show CDR1 as MGHRA and CDR2 as YSYEKL. DNA for the CDR3: TGCGCCAGCAGCCAAAATCTCCCTCCCTCTCGGACAGATACGCAGTATTTT. This translates into CASSQNLPPSRTDTQYF.

This clone occurred once. The chain is built from TRBV9 and TRBJ2-5; 8 bases align to TRBD2. CDR3 length equals 16 residues. Germline V gene sequence: CDR1 SGDLS, CDR2 YYNGEE. Germline trimming cut 0 bases from V and 0 bases from J; bases unmatched to any gene: 4. CDR3 DNA sequence: TGTGCCAGCAGCGTAGGAGGCGGGGGGCACCAAGAGACCCAGTACTTC. Protein: CASSVGGGGHQETQYF.

The J gene is TRBJ2-5, the V gene TRBV11-3, with 8 nucleotides matching TRBD1. The CDR3 is 15 residues long. With 0 bases clipped from V and 4 bases from J, the junction kept 4 bases outside the gene matches. CDR1 SGHNT and CDR2 YENEEA come from the germline V gene. CDR3 loop: CASSLDGQGSETQYF. DNA of the CDR3: TGTGCCAGCAGCTTAGATGGACAGGGTTCAGAGACCCAGTACTTC. The full variable domain, with the rest looked up from reference TRBV11-3 and TRBJ2-5, is EAGVVQSPRYKIIEKKQPVAFWCNPISGHNTLYWYLQNLGQGPELLIRYENEEAVDDSQLPKDRFSAERLKGVDSTLKIQPAELGDSAVYLCASSLDGQGSETQYFGPGTRLLVL.

The rearrangement uses TRBV6-6 and TRBJ1-2; 7 nucleotides align to TRBD1. Germline V gene sequence: CDR1 MNHNY, CDR2 SVGAGI (reference sequence). Trimming removed 6 bases from V and 0 bases from J; junction bases left unmatched: 4. There are 14 residues in the CDR3. This chain's CDR3 is CASSRQGPNYGYTF. In DNA, the CDR3 is TGTGCCAGCAGCCGACAGGGACCTAACTATGGCTACACCTTC.

The chain uses TRBV6-1 and TRBJ2-7, with 7 bases identical to TRBD2. J was trimmed by 4 bases and V by 3 bases; bases with no gene match: 12. The germline gives CDR1 MNHNS, CDR2 SASEGT. The CDR3 sequence is 16 residues long. CDR3 DNA sequence: TGTGCCAGCAGTGAGTGGAAAGGTGGGACTAAGTACGAGCAGTACTTC. Its translation is CASSEWKGGTKYEQYF.

This chain links TRBV6-5 with TRBJ1-2; D perhaps matches TRBD1 (5 bases). The CDR3 has 14 residues. V was cut by 6 bases and J by 4 bases, with 15 bases left in between. CDR1 is MNHEY, CDR2 SVGAGI, per germline. Here the CDR3 reads CASRLSEGFYGYTF. As DNA, the CDR3 is TGTGCCAGCAGGTTAAGTGAGGGGTTCTATGGCTACACCTTC.

CDR3 region: CATSETGTGSYGYTF. CDR3 DNA sequence: TGTGCCACCAGTGAGACCGGGACAGGGTCCTATGGCTACACCTTC. J is TRBJ1-2 and V is TRBV24-1, with 9 bases that match TRBD1. The CDR3 length is 15 residues. Germline V CDR1 and CDR2: KGHDR, SFDVKD. With V trimmed by 4 bases and J by 4 bases, 6 bases remained unmatched.

This clone was picked up a small number of times. The chain joins TRBV12-3 or TRBV12-4 to TRBJ1-2; no definite D call. The CDR3 length is 13 residues. Deletions cut 2 bases from V and 1 base from J, with 5 bases between. CDR3: CASSLSNNYGYTF. The CDR3 bases are TGTGCCAGCAGTTTATCGAATAACTATGGCTACACCTTC.

The chain is built from TRBV29-1 and TRBJ2-2; 11 nucleotides align to TRBD1. Germline values: CDR1 SQVTM, CDR2 ANQGSEA. V gave up 6 bases and J gave up 6 bases; unmatched junction bases: 9. The CDR3 covers 15 residues. The CDR3 sequence is CSVTRTGGASGELFF. The CDR3 nucleotides read TGCAGCGTCACCCGGACAGGGGGCGCGTCCGGGGAGCTGTTTTTT.

The V call is TRBV7-2, the J call TRBJ2-3; 8 bases fit TRBD2. Trimming removed 5 bases from V and 0 bases from J; junction bases left unmatched: 16. Germline CDR1 reads SGHTA; CDR2 reads FQGNSA. The length of the CDR3 is 19 residues. DNA of the CDR3: TGTGCCAGCAGCCCAACGGGAGGGAGCCGGACCTTTAGCACAGATACGCAGTATTTT. Translating gives CASSPTGGSRTFSTDTQYF.

The chain employs TRBV18 and TRBJ2-5; no clear D gene. Trimming stripped 3 bases from V and 0 bases from J, with 8 bases between. The CDR3 length is 14 residues. Looked up from germline, CDR1 is KGHSH and CDR2 is LQKENI. CDR3 in amino acids: CASSPSLYQETQYF. CDR3 DNA: TGTGCCAGCTCACCTTCCCTGTACCAAGAGACCCAGTACTTC.

This clone was counted once. J is TRBJ1-4 and V is TRBV2; the D gene is possibly TRBD1 (5 bases). In germline, CDR1 is SNHLY, CDR2 FYNNEI. Trimming took 7 bases from V and 1 from J, leaving 25 bases between them. This CDR3 comprises 19 residues. DNA for the CDR3: TGTGCCAGCACCGAAAGGGGACGGGGGAGACAGAGAACTAATGAAAAACTGTTTTTT. Amino acids: CASTERGRGRQRTNEKLFF.

This sequence joins TRBV4-1 and TRBJ1-1; D not resolved. The germline V gene encodes CDR1 MGHRA and CDR2 YSYEKL. The CDR3 covers 16 residues. V gave up 1 base and J gave up 6 bases, with 18 bases separating them. This CDR3 reads CASSQASWEISAEAFF. In nucleotides, the CDR3 is TGCGCCAGCAGCCAAGCCTCATGGGAGATTAGCGCTGAAGCTTTCTTT.

V and J are TRBV7-2 and TRBJ2-5; D ambiguous. The CDR3 loop spans 15 amino acids. Germline V gene sequence: CDR1 SGHTA, CDR2 FQGNSA. V was pared by 1 base and J by 0 bases, with 9 bases between. The CDR3 here is CASSLGAAYQETQYF. DNA for the CDR3: TGTGCCAGCAGCTTAGGTGCGGCCTACCAAGAGACCCAGTACTTC.

This clone was seen more than once but under ten times. The chain uses TRBV7-2 and TRBJ1-2; D is undetermined. This CDR3 region has 13 residues. V was shortened by 1 base and J by 5 bases, with 8 bases between the two germline ends. Germline values: CDR1 SGHTA, CDR2 FQGNSA. The CDR3 nucleotides read TGTGCCAGCAGCTTAGATGCGCTGTATGGCTACACCTTC. Its protein product is CASSLDALYGYTF. Filled out from reference TRBV7-2 and TRBJ1-2, the complete variable domain reads GAGVSQSPSNKVTEKGKDVELRCDPISGHTALYWYRQSLGQGLEFLIYFQGNSAPDKSGLPSDRFSAERTGGSVSTLTIQRTQQEDSAVYLCASSLDALYGYTFGSGTRLTVV.